Sequencing of this T cell receptor beta chain was carried out in a study of Graves' ophthalmopathy and Graves' hyperthyroidism. Study-wide findings and caveats: A 13-signature model separated ophthalmopathy from stable hyperthyroidism, reaching about 91% sensitivity and roughly 81% specificity cross-validated.

The CDR3 runs 17 residues. Germline V gives CDR1 MNHEY, CDR2 SVGAGI. V lost 2 bases, J lost 5 bases, and 9 bases stayed unmatched. On this clonotype itself: As yet, its antigen is unknown.

Investigators amplified TCR beta CDR3 regions from RNA transcripts. An initial RT-PCR round employing HTBI primers preceded a second-round multiplex PCR. From the multiplex PCR reads, TCRdb called clonotypes with MiXCR, one entry per CDR3 protein. This table has hundreds of thousands of distinct CDR3 sequences, about 38% appearing once. V is TRBV6-5 and J is TRBJ2-5; 12 positions match TRBD2. The specimen was peripheral blood. The TCR was taken from an adult man with Graves' ophthalmopathy. CDR3 coding DNA: TGTGCCAGCAGTTACAGGAGCCTAGCGGGGGGGGGTGAGACCCAGTACTTC. Translating it yields CASSYRSLAGGGETQYF.